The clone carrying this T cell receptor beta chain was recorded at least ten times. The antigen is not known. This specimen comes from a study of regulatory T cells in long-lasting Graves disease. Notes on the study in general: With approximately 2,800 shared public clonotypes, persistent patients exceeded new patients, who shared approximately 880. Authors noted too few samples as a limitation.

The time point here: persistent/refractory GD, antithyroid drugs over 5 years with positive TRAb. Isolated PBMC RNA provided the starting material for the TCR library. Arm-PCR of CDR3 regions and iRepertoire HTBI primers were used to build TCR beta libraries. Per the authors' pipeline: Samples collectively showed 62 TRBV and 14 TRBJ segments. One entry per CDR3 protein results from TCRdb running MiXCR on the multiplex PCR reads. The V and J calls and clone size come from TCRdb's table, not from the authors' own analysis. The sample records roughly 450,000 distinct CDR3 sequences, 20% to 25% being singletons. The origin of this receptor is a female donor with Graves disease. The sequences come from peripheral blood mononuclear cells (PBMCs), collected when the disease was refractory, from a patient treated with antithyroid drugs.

The CDR3 protein is CASSAPRETQYF. In DNA form, the CDR3 reads TGTGCCAGCAGCGCGCCCCGCGAGACCCAGTACTTC. The chain carries TRBV9 and TRBJ2-5, with no clear D. The germline gives CDR1 SGDLS, CDR2 YYNGEE. The CDR3 runs 12 residues. Trimming shortened V by 3 bases and J by 5 bases, and 8 bases separated the two germline ends.